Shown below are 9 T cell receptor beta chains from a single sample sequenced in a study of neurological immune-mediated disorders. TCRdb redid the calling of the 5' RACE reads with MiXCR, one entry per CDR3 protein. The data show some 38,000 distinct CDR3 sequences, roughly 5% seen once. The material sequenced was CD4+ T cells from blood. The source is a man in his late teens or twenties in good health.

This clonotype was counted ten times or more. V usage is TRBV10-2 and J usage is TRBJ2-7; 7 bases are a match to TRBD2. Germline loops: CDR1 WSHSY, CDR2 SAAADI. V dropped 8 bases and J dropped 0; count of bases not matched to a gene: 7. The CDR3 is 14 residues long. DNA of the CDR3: TGCGCCAGCGCTCACCCTAGCGGCTCCTACGAGCAGTACTTC. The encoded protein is CASAHPSGSYEQYF.

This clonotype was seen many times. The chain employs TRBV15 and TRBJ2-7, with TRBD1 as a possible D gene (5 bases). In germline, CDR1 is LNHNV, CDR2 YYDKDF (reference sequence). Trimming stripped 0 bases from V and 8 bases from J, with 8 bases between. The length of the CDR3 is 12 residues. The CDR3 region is CATSRDQGQQYF. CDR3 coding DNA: TGTGCCACCAGCAGAGATCAGGGTCAGCAGTACTTC.

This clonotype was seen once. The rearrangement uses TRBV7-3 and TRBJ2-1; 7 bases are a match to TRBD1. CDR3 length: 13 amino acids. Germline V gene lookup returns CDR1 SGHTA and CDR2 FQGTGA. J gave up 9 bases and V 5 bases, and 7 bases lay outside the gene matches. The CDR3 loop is CASSPATGSEQFF. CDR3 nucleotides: TGTGCCAGCAGCCCGGCGACAGGGAGTGAGCAGTTCTTC.

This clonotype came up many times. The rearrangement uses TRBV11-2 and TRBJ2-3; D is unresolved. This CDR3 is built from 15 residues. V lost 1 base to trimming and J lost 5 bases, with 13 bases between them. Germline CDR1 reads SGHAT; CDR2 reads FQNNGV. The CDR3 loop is CASSLVGLGGDTQYF. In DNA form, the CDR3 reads TGTGCCAGCAGCTTAGTAGGTTTAGGCGGAGATACGCAGTATTTT.

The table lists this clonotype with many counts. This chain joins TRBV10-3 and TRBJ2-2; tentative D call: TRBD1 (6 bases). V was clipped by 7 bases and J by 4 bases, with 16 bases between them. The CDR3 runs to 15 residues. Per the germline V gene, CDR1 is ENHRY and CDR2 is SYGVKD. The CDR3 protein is CAITTETGGTGELFF. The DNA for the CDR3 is TGTGCCATCACCACCGAGACAGGTGGCACCGGGGAGCTGTTTTTT.

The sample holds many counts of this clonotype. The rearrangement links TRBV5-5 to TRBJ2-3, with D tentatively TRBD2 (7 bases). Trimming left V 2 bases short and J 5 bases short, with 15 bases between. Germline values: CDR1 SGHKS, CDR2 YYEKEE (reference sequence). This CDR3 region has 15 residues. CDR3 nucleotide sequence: TGTGCCAGCAGCTTAGCGGGGACATTTGAAGATACGCAGTATTTT. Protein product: CASSLAGTFEDTQYF.

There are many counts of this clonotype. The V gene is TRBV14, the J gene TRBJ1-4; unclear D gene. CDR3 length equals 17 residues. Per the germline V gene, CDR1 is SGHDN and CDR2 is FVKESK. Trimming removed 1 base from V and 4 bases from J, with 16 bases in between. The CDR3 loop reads CASSQVSRTGINEKLFF. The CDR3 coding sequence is TGTGCCAGCAGCCAAGTCTCTCGGACCGGGATTAATGAAAAACTGTTTTTT.

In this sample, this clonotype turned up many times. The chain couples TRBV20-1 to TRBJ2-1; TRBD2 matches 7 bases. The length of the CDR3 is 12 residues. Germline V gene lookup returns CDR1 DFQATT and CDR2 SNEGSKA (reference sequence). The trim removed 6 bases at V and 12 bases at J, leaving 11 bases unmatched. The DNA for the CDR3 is TGCAGTGCCGACCGGGAGGCAGTTGGGCAGTTCTTC. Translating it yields CSADREAVGQFF.

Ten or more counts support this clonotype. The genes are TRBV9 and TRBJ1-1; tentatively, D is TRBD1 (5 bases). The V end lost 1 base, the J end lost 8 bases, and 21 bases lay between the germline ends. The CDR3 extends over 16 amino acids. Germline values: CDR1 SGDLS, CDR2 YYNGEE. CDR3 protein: CASSVTPRGADSEAFF. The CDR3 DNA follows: TGTGCCAGCAGCGTAACCCCCCGAGGGGCGGACTCGGAAGCTTTCTTT. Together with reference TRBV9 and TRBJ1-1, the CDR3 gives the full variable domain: DSGVTQTPKHLITATGQRVTLRCSPRSGDLSVYWYQQSLDQGLQFLIQYYNGEERAKGNILERFSAQQFPDLHSELNLSSLELGDSALYFCASSVTPRGADSEAFFGQGTRLTVV.